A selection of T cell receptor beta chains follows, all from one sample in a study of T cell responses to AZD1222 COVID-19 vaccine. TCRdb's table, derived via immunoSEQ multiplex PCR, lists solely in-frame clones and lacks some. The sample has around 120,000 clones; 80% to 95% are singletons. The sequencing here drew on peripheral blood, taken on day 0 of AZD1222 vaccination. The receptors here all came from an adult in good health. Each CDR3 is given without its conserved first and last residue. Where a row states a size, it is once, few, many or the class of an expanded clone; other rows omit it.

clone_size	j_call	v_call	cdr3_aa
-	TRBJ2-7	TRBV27	ASSSRKGQGLGEQY
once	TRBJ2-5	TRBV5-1	ASRSAETQY
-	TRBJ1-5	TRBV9	ASSVDGTSNQPQH
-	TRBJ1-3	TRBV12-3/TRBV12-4	ASSSTGPVTR
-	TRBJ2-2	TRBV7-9	ASSPVGVGELF
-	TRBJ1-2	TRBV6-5	ATEGDYGYT
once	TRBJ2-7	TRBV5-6	ASSTGQLISYEQY
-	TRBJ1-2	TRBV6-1	ASSEDRDSGYGYT
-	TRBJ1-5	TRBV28	ASTFPGGSSNQPQH
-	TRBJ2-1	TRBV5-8	ASSLLVEQF
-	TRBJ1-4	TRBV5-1	ASSLDPGATNEKLF
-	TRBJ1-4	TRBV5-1	ASSLVPGGNEKLF
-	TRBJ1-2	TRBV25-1	ASSGDIGYGYT
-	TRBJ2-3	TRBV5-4	ASSYRSSSTDTQY